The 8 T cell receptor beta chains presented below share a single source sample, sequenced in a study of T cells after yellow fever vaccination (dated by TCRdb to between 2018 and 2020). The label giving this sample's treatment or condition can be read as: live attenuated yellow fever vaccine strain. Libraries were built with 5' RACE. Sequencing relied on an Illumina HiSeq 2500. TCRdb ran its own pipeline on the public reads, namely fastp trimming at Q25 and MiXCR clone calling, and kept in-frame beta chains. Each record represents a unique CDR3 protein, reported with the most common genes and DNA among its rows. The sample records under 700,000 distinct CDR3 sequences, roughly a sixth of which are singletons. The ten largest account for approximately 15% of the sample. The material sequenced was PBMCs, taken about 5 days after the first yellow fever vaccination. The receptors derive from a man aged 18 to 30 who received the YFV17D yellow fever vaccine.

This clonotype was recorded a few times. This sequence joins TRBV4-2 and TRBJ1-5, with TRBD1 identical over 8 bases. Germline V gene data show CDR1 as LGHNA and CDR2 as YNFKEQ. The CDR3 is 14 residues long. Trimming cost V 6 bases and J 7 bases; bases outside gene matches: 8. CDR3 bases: TGTGCCAGCAGTCCCGGGACAGGCTGGCAGCCCCAGCATTTT. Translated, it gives CASSPGTGWQPQHF.

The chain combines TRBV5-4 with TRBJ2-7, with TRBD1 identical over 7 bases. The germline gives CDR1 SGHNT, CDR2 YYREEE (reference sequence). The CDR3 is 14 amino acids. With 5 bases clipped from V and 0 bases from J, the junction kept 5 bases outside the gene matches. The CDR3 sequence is CASRSGTDSYEQYF. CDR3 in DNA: TGTGCCAGCAGGTCCGGGACAGACTCCTACGAGCAGTACTTC.

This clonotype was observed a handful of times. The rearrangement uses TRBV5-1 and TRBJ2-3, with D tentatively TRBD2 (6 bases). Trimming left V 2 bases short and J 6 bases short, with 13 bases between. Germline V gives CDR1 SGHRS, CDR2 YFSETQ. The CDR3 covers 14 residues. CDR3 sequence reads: CASSLVQGGDTQYF. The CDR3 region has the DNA TGCGCCAGCAGCTTAGTTCAGGGAGGCGATACGCAGTATTTT.

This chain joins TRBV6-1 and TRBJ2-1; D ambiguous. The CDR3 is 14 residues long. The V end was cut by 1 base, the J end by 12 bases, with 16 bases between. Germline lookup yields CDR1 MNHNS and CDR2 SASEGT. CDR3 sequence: CASSEGASSQGQFF. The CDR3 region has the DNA TGTGCCAGCAGTGAAGGGGCTTCTAGTCAAGGGCAGTTCTTC.

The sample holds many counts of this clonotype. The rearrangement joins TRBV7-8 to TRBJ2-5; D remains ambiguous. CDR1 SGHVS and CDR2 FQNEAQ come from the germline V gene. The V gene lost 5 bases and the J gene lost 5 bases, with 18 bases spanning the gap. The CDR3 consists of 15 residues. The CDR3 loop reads CASSLTTPPQETQYF. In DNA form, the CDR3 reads TGTGCCAGCAGCCTGACGACACCCCCACAGGAGACCCAGTACTTC.

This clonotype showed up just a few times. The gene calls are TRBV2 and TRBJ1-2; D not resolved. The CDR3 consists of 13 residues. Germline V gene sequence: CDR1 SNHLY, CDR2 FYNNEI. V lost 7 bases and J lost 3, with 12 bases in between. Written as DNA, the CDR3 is TGTGCCAGCACCGCGAACGGTTACTATGGCTACACCTTC. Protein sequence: CASTANGYYGYTF.

The CDR3 spells CASSVAAGGQEQYF. In DNA, the CDR3 is TGTGCCAGCAGTGTGGCAGCGGGGGGGCAGGAGCAGTACTTC. The chain joins TRBV2 to TRBJ2-7; TRBD2 matches at 10 bases. V lost 4 bases to trimming and J lost 7 bases; unmatched junction nucleotides: 7. The CDR3 has 14 residues. Per the germline V gene, CDR1 is SNHLY and CDR2 is FYNNEI.

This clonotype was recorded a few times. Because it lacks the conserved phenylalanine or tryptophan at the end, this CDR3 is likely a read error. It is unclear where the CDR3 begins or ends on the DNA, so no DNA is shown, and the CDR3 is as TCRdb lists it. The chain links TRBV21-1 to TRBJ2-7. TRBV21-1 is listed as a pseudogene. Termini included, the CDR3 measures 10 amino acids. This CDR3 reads CASSKEKGQA.